The following is a TCR beta chain sequence with its context. The data were taken from a study of identical twins. TCRdb re-called the 5' RACE reads through MiXCR, storing one row per CDR3 protein. The sample contains some 760,000 distinct CDR3 sequences, 15% to 20% of which appear only once. The CDR3 runs to 14 residues. V shed 6 bases and J shed 7 bases, with 15 bases lying between them. CDR1 is MNHNS, CDR2 SASEGT, per germline. These records were also assigned to another study, of T cells expressing NK-cell markers.

J is TRBJ1-4 and V is TRBV6-1; D not certain. The sequence came from a young woman in good health. The specimen sequenced was PBMCs. CDR3 residues: CASSPLFTSEKLFF. The CDR3 DNA is TGTGCCAGCAGCCCACTGTTTACCAGTGAAAAACTGTTTTTT.